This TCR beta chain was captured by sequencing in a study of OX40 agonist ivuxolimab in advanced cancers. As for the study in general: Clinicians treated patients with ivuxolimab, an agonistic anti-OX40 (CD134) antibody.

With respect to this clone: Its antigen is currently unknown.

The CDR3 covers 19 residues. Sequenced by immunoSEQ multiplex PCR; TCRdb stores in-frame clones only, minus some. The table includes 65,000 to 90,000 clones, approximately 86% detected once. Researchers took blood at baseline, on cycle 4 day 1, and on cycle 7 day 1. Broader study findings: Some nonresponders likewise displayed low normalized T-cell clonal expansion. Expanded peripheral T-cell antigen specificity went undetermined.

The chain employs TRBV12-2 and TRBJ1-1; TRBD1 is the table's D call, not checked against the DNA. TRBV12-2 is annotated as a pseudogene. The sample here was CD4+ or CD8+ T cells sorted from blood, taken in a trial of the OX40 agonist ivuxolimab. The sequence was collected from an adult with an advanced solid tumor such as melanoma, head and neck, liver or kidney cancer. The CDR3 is CASRPEGAARSSMNTEAFF. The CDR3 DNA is TGTGCAAGTCGCCCCGAGGGGGCAGCTAGAAGTAGTATGAACACTGAAGCTTTCTTT.